This entry lists 20 T cell receptor beta chains sequenced from one sample in a study of T cells after yellow fever vaccination (dated by TCRdb to the late 2010s). Preparation of the library involved 5' RACE. The instrument given in TCRdb is Illumina HiSeq 2500. The public reads were run again by TCRdb, first through fastp at Q25 and then through MiXCR, and only productive beta chains were kept. Rows are unified per CDR3 protein, each entry keeping the most common DNA and genes. The sample includes a few hundred thousand distinct CDR3 sequences, with less than 20% observed a single time. Clones ranked in the top ten supply approximately 15% of the sample. In light of the paper, this sample's treatment or condition label describes: live attenuated yellow fever vaccine strain. Specimen: PBMCs, collected 4 to 6 days after the first yellow fever vaccination. Receptors were obtained from a man aged 18 to 30 who received the YFV17D yellow fever vaccine.

This clonotype has only a few counts. The genes are TRBV7-9 and TRBJ2-1; D is possibly TRBD1 or TRBD2 (7 bases each). Germline V lookup: CDR1 SEHNR, CDR2 FQNEAQ (reference sequence). CDR3 length equals 15 residues. V lost 10 bases and J 6 bases, leaving 22 bases between the germline ends. Here the CDR3 DNA reads TGTGCCAAGACGAAGCCAGGGGGGGCCGGCAATGAGCAGTTCTTC. This gives the protein CAKTKPGGAGNEQFF.

This rearrangement joins TRBV10-3 to TRBJ2-1, with 9 bases identical to TRBD1. CDR3 length: 14 amino acids. The junction had 8 bases not matched to a gene; V was cut back by 6 bases and J by 8 bases. CDR1 is ENHRY and CDR2 is SYGVKD in the germline V gene. CDR3 protein: CAISAGQGIDEQFF. CDR3 bases: TGTGCCATCAGCGCGGGACAGGGTATCGATGAGCAGTTCTTC.

The J gene is TRBJ1-2, the V gene TRBV18; D is perhaps TRBD1 (6 bases). CDR1 and CDR2 from the germline V gene are KGHSH and LQKENI. Trimming removed 4 bases at V and 7 bases at J, with 25 bases between. This CDR3 spans 17 amino acids. CDR3 sequence (DNA): TGTGCCAGCTCACGCTTGCCTCCAGGACAGCCCCTTTCTGGCTACACCTTC. Translated: CASSRLPPGQPLSGYTF. The full variable domain, in which reference TRBV18 and TRBJ1-2 provide the parts outside the CDR3, is NAGVMQNPRHLVRRRGQEARLRCSPMKGHSHVYWYRQLPEEGLKFMVYLQKENIIDESGMPKERFSAEFPKEGPSILRIQQVVRGDSAAYFCASSRLPPGQPLSGYTFGSGTRLTVV.

The chain joins TRBV20-1 to TRBJ1-1, with D unresolved. V lost 0 bases and J 1 base, leaving 15 bases between the germline ends. CDR3 size: 16 residues. Germline loops: CDR1 DFQATT, CDR2 SNEGSKA (reference sequence). This chain's CDR3 is CSAREEGRGWNTEAFF. CDR3 coding DNA: TGCAGTGCTAGAGAAGAGGGTCGGGGATGGAACACTGAAGCTTTCTTT.

This clonotype was seen ten or more times. The chain recombines TRBV5-1 with TRBJ1-1; D might be TRBD1 (5 bases). V was shortened by 4 bases and J by 1 base, with 11 bases between the two germline ends. The CDR3 covers 14 residues. CDR1 is SGHRS and CDR2 is YFSETQ in the germline V gene. The CDR3 reads CASSPGTGNTEAFF. The CDR3 region has the DNA TGCGCCAGCAGCCCCGGGACGGGGAACACTGAAGCTTTCTTT.

A few counts support this clonotype. CDR3 protein: CASSFRDYYEQYF. The CDR3 bases are TGTGCCAGCAGCTTCCGGGACTACTACGAGCAGTACTTC. V is TRBV7-2 and J is TRBJ2-7; 7 bases match TRBD2. Trimming removed 3 bases from V and 3 bases from J; junction bases left unmatched: 2. Germline V gives CDR1 SGHTA, CDR2 FQGNSA. There are 13 residues in the CDR3.

The J gene is TRBJ1-5, the V gene TRBV19; 7 bases are a match to TRBD1. The CDR3 covers 15 residues. J was trimmed by 3 bases and V by 9 bases; bases with no gene match: 11. Germline values: CDR1 LNHDA, CDR2 SQIVND (reference sequence). DNA of the CDR3: TGTGCCAGCTCTATCGGAGGGACAGTCAATCAGCCCCAGCATTTT. Translation: CASSIGGTVNQPQHF.

The chain uses TRBV10-3 and TRBJ2-3; 8 nucleotides match TRBD2. Trimming cost V 7 bases and J 6 bases; bases outside gene matches: 6. Germline lookup yields CDR1 ENHRY and CDR2 SYGVKD. This CDR3 is 13 amino acids long. CDR3 DNA sequence: TGTGCCATCACCCGGGGGGGCCGCGATACGCAGTATTTT. Translating gives CAITRGGRDTQYF.

This clonotype turned up a few times. The chain is built from TRBV12-3 or TRBV12-4 and TRBJ1-3; 11 bases line up with TRBD1. This CDR3 comprises 15 residues. The trim removed 5 bases at V and 4 bases at J, leaving 4 bases unmatched. The CDR3 bases are TGTGCCAGCAGTCGGGACAGGGGGTACGGAAACACCATATATTTT. This translates into CASSRDRGYGNTIYF.

This clonotype was detected a few times. The rearrangement uses TRBV7-9 and TRBJ1-4; TRBD1 aligns across 7 bases. This CDR3 is 15 amino acids long. Looked up from germline, CDR1 is SEHNR and CDR2 is FQNEAQ (reference sequence). V lost 5 bases to trimming and J lost 8 bases; unmatched junction nucleotides: 11. The CDR3 nucleotides are TGTGCCAGCAGCACCCGGGACAGAGAGGGAGAAAAACTGTTTTTT. The encoded protein is CASSTRDREGEKLFF.

This clonotype has only a few counts. The chain joins TRBV10-3 to TRBJ1-1; 10 nucleotides line up with TRBD1. This CDR3 is 14 amino acids long. V dropped 7 bases and J dropped 4; count of bases not matched to a gene: 6. Germline V CDR1 and CDR2: ENHRY, SYGVKD. The CDR3 bases are TGTGCCATCACCGAGGACAGGGGGGTCACTGAAGCTTTCTTT. Protein product: CAITEDRGVTEAFF.

This chain links TRBV6-1 with TRBJ2-5; D is possibly TRBD2 (7 bases). The CDR3 has 14 residues. The ends were cut back, 6 bases at V and 8 bases at J, with 19 bases in the middle. The germline gives CDR1 MNHNS, CDR2 SASEGT. CDR3 nucleotide sequence: TGTGCCAGCAGGGACCGGGGGGCTCTACAAACCCAGTACTTC. Amino acid sequence: CASRDRGALQTQYF.

The count of this clonotype is one. The gene calls are TRBV13 and TRBJ2-1, with 9 positions matching TRBD2. The CDR3 consists of 14 residues. J lost 6 bases, V lost 5 bases, and 5 bases had no gene match. The germline V gene has CDR1 PRHDT and CDR2 FYEKMQ (reference sequence). CDR3 DNA sequence: TGTGCCAGCAGCCGACTAGCGGCCATCAATGAGCAGTTCTTC. Translation: CASSRLAAINEQFF.

The J gene is TRBJ1-5, the V gene TRBV7-2; possibly TRBD1 for D (6 bases). This CDR3 has 14 residues. The V end was cut by 6 bases, the J end by 5 bases, with 14 bases between. Germline CDR1 and CDR2: SGHTA and FQGNSA. CDR3: CASSFERGDQPQHF. The CDR3 region has the DNA TGTGCCAGCAGTTTTGAAAGGGGGGATCAGCCCCAGCATTTT.

This clonotype has a handful of counts. The rearrangement uses TRBV15 and TRBJ1-2; 10 positions match TRBD1. The CDR3 spans 14 residues. Per germline, CDR1 LNHNV and CDR2 YYDKDF (reference sequence). V dropped 5 bases and J dropped 3; count of bases not matched to a gene: 3. The DNA of the CDR3 is TGTGCCACCAGCGTAGGGACAGGGGACTATGGCTACACCTTC. This translates into CATSVGTGDYGYTF. The entire variable domain, with the rest obtained from reference TRBV15 and TRBJ1-2, is as follows: DAMVIQNPRYQVTQFGKPVTLSCSQTLNHNVMYWYQQKSSQAPKLLFHYYDKDFNNEADTPDNFQSRRPNTSFCFLDIRSPGLGDTAMYLCATSVGTGDYGYTFGSGTRLTVV.

This clonotype has at least ten counts. The chain employs TRBV6-5 and TRBJ1-3, with D uncertain. The V end was cut by 2 bases, the J end by 0 bases, with 8 bases between. This CDR3 has 15 residues. CDR1 and CDR2 (germline): MNHEY, SVGAGI. CDR3 nucleotide sequence: TGTGCCAGCAGTTACGACGGGAACTCTGGAAACACCATATATTTT. It is translated as CASSYDGNSGNTIYF.

This rearrangement joins TRBV10-3 to TRBJ1-6; D is uncertain. V was trimmed by 8 bases and J by 0 bases, leaving 5 bases between them. The CDR3 sequence is 13 residues long. Germline V gene data show CDR1 as ENHRY and CDR2 as SYGVKD. Here the CDR3 DNA reads TGTGCCATCCTCAGCTCCTATAATTCACCCCTCCACTTT. Residues: CAILSSYNSPLHF.

This clonotype has ten or more counts. This chain links TRBV7-2 with TRBJ2-3; D gene unclear. This CDR3 comprises 13 residues. The germline V and J ends were trimmed by 3 bases and 4 bases, with 8 bases remaining between them. Germline-derived CDR1 and CDR2 are SGHTA and FQGNSA. In nucleotides, the CDR3 is TGTGCCAGCAGCTTCGGACCTCCAGATACGCAGTATTTT. It specifies CASSFGPPDTQYF.

In this sample, this clonotype turned up once. V is TRBV5-1 and J is TRBJ2-5; D gene uncertain. Germline V gene data show CDR1 as SGHRS and CDR2 as YFSETQ. V lost 4 bases and J 2 bases, leaving 12 bases between the germline ends. The CDR3 contains 14 residues. CDR3 sequence reads: CASSTDGYQETQYF. The CDR3, as DNA: TGCGCCAGCAGCACGGACGGATATCAAGAGACCCAGTACTTC.

The V and J genes are TRBV7-2 and TRBJ2-7, with TRBD2 as a possible D gene (5 bases). The germline V gene encodes CDR1 SGHTA and CDR2 FQGNSA. This CDR3 is 13 amino acids long. With 5 bases removed from V and 5 bases from J, the gap between germline ends came to 13 bases. Here the CDR3 DNA reads TGTGCCAGCAGCCCCCCTGGGAGACACGAGCAGTACTTC. Its translation: CASSPPGRHEQYF.